One and the same sample provided the 17 T cell receptor beta chains below, sequenced in a study of shared clonotypes between healthy human individuals. Profiled with immunoSEQ multiplex PCR; TCRdb holds only in-frame clones, not every one. The profile shows about 2 million clones, just under 95% of them singletons. The naive CD8 subset, CD45RO-negative cells positively selected for CCR7, excluded terminally differentiated effector memory CD45RA+ cells. The sequenced material came from naive CD8+ T cells sorted from blood. All receptors come from a man between 18 and 29 years old in good health.

The gene calls are TRBV21-1 and TRBJ2-4; TRBD1, the table's D call, lacks a check against the DNA. TRBV21-1 is designated a pseudogene. CDR3 size: 15 residues. The CDR3 DNA reads as TGTGCCAGCAGCACCGGACAGAGAGCCAAAAACATTCAGTACTTC. Translated: CASSTGQRAKNIQYF.

The CDR3 here is CAWSVATGQAYEQYF. The CDR3 bases are TGTGCCTGGAGTGTGGCAACGGGACAGGCCTACGAGCAGTACTTC. The chain is built from TRBV30 and TRBJ2-7, with 8 bases matching TRBD1. Trimming at V came to 0 bases and at J to 2 bases, leaving 6 bases not matched to a gene. This CDR3 has 15 residues. The germline V gene has CDR1 GTSNPN and CDR2 SVGIG (reference sequence).

This clone was recorded once. The chain has TRBV7-9 and TRBJ2-3; no definite D call. In germline, CDR1 is SEHNR, CDR2 FQNEAQ (reference sequence). With 0 bases removed from V and 0 bases from J, the gap between germline ends came to 7 bases. This CDR3 is built from 15 residues. CDR3 coding DNA: TGTGCCAGCAGCTTAGCCTACGGTAGCACAGATACGCAGTATTTT. Residues: CASSLAYGSTDTQYF.

V usage is TRBV5-1 and J usage is TRBJ2-5; 7 bases fit TRBD1. Germline V gene sequence: CDR1 SGHRS, CDR2 YFSETQ. V trimming: 5 bases; J trimming: 4 bases; junction bases outside the gene matches: 2. This CDR3 contains 12 residues. CDR3: CASRTGSETQYF. The CDR3 nucleotides are TGCGCCAGCAGGACAGGGTCAGAGACCCAGTACTTC. Looking up the rest from reference TRBV5-1 and TRBJ2-5 gives the full variable domain: KAGVTQTPRYLIKTRGQQVTLSCSPISGHRSVSWYQQTPGQGLQFLFEYFSETQRNKGNFPGRFSGRQFSNSRSEMNVSTLELGDSALYLCASRTGSETQYFGPGTRLLVL.

Worth noting for this clone: Other DNA sequences from this sample encode an identical CDR3 as well. Here the CDR3 DNA reads TGTGCCAGCAGTTTCTCAGGGGGAACTGAAGCTTTCTTT. Translating it yields CASSFSGGTEAFF. This chain connects TRBV27 to TRBJ1-1, with TRBD1 matching 7 bases. Germline trimming cut 3 bases from V and 5 bases from J; bases unmatched to any gene: 3. The CDR3 consists of 13 residues. Germline-derived CDR1 and CDR2 are MNHEY and SMNVEV (reference sequence).

This chain uses TRBV6-4 with TRBJ2-1, with a tentative D call TRBD2 (7 bases). V was clipped by 3 bases and J by 8 bases, with 11 bases between them. The CDR3 runs to 13 residues. Germline CDR1 MRHNA, CDR2 SNTAGT. CDR3 residues: CASSEGGAYEQFF. Written as DNA, the CDR3 is TGTGCCAGCAGTGAAGGGGGGGCCTATGAGCAGTTCTTC.

The rearrangement joins TRBV4-2 to TRBJ1-1; D is unresolved. This CDR3 is built from 14 residues. Germline CDR1 LGHNA, CDR2 YNFKEQ. V was shortened by 2 bases and J by 0 bases, with 7 bases between the two germline ends. CDR3 amino acids: CASSQKGLNTEAFF. In nucleotides, the CDR3 is TGTGCCAGCAGCCAAAAGGGATTGAACACTGAAGCTTTCTTT.

This clone was seen only once. This specimen includes other DNA sequences encoding the same CDR3. This chain uses TRBV9 with TRBJ2-1; D might be TRBD1 or TRBD2, each matching 5 bases. From germline, CDR1 is SGDLS and CDR2 YYNGEE. The V end was cut by 0 bases, the J end by 5 bases, with 9 bases between. CDR3 length: 14 residues. The CDR3 DNA reads as TGTGCCAGCAGCGTAGGGGGGTCCGACAATGAGCAGTTCTTC. As protein: CASSVGGSDNEQFF.

This chain connects TRBV27 to TRBJ2-7; D may correspond to TRBD1 or TRBD2 (5 bases each). V lost 4 bases to trimming and J lost 1 base, with 17 bases between them. The CDR3 runs 16 residues. The germline gives CDR1 MNHEY, CDR2 SMNVEV (reference sequence). This chain's CDR3 is CASSSIPGPRSYEQYF. CDR3 DNA: TGTGCCAGCAGTTCCATCCCGGGGCCGCGGTCCTACGAGCAGTACTTC.

Here the CDR3 DNA reads TGTGCCAGTAGTACCACTAGCGGGGGTGCCCATGAGACCCAGTACTTC. Translation gives CASSTTSGGAHETQYF. The chain carries TRBV19 and TRBJ2-5; TRBD2 matches 11 bases. The CDR3 extends over 16 amino acids. The germline CDR1 and CDR2 sequences are LNHDA and SQIVND (reference sequence). V lost 4 bases and J lost 5; bases outside the gene matches: 9.

The chain links TRBV9 to TRBJ2-7; 7 bases are shared with TRBD1. CDR1 is SGDLS, CDR2 YYNGEE, per germline. V lost 3 bases to trimming and J lost 0 bases; unmatched junction nucleotides: 3. The CDR3 has 14 amino acids. The CDR3 bases are TGTGCCAGCAGCGAGGGGACAGACTCCTACGAGCAGTACTTC. Residues: CASSEGTDSYEQYF. Full variable domain (missing parts from reference TRBV9 and TRBJ2-7): DSGVTQTPKHLITATGQRVTLRCSPRSGDLSVYWYQQSLDQGLQFLIQYYNGEERAKGNILERFSAQQFPDLHSELNLSSLELGDSALYFCASSEGTDSYEQYFGPGTRLTVT.

The rearrangement joins TRBV5-6 to TRBJ1-1; D uncertain. Germline loops: CDR1 SGHDT, CDR2 YYEEEE. V shed 0 bases and J shed 3 bases, with 6 bases lying between them. The CDR3 is 13 amino acids. The CDR3 nucleotides are TGTGCCAGCAGCTTGGTGTGGGACACTGAAGCTTTCTTT. As protein: CASSLVWDTEAFF.

The chain carries TRBV27 and TRBJ2-2, with 10 bases identical to TRBD2. V lost 4 bases to trimming and J lost 1 base; unmatched junction nucleotides: 6. Per germline, CDR1 MNHEY and CDR2 SMNVEV (reference sequence). CDR3 length: 17 residues. The DNA for the CDR3 is TGTGCCAGCAGTTCCACCTGGACTAGCGGGAACACCGGGGAGCTGTTTTTT. Translating gives CASSSTWTSGNTGELFF.

The CDR3 nucleotides read TGTGCCAGCAGCTTAGTAATTGAGCTACCTAGGGATACGCAGTATTTT. Amino acids: CASSLVIELPRDTQYF. This rearrangement joins TRBV7-9 to TRBJ2-3; D remains unclear. Germline-derived CDR1 and CDR2 are SEHNR and FQNEAQ (reference sequence). This CDR3 contains 16 residues. Trimming cost V 1 base and J 6 bases, with 17 bases left between them. Variable domain in full (rest from reference TRBV7-9 and TRBJ2-3): DTGVSQNPRHKITKRGQNVTFRCDPISEHNRLYWYRQTLGQGPEFLTYFQNEAQLEKSRLLSDRFSAERPKGSFSTLEIQRTEQGDSAMYLCASSLVIELPRDTQYFGPGTRLTVL.

The chain has TRBV5-4 and TRBJ2-7, with D perhaps TRBD1 or TRBD2 (5 bases each). Deletions cut 4 bases from V and 3 bases from J, with 11 bases between. The CDR3 runs to 13 residues. Germline V gene lookup returns CDR1 SGHNT and CDR2 YYREEE (reference sequence). CDR3 sequence reads: CASSPVGDYEQYF. The DNA for the CDR3 is TGTGCCAGCAGCCCGGTGGGGGACTACGAGCAGTACTTC.

The V and J genes are TRBV7-9 and TRBJ2-3; TRBD2 agrees at 7 bases. After removal of 3 bases from V and 3 bases from J, the junction contained 12 bases not matched to a gene. The CDR3 contains 17 residues. Germline V gives CDR1 SEHNR, CDR2 FQNEAQ (reference sequence). The chain's CDR3 is CASSLGDYPWETDTQYF. In DNA, the CDR3 is TGTGCCAGCAGCTTGGGGGACTACCCGTGGGAGACAGATACGCAGTATTTT.

The chain is built from TRBV4-1 and TRBJ1-2; a weak D match, TRBD1 (6 bases). Germline CDR1 is MGHRA and CDR2 is YSYEKL. The CDR3 extends over 13 amino acids. Trimming left V 0 bases short and J 11 bases short, with 13 bases between. The CDR3 region is CASSQEVGDKYTF. CDR3 nucleotide sequence: TGCGCCAGCAGCCAAGAGGTAGGGGACAAGTACACCTTC.